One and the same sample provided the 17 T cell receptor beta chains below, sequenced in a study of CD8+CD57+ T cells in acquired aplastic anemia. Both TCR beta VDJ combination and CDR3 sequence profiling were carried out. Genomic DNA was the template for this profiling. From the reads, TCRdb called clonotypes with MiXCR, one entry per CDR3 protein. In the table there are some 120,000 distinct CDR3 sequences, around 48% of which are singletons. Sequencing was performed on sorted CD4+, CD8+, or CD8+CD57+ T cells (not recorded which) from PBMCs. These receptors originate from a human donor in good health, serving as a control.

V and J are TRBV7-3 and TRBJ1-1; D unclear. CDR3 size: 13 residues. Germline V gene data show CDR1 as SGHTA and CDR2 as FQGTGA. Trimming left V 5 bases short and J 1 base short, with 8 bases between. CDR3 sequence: CASSPLRNTEAFF. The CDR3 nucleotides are TGTGCCAGCAGCCCCCTGCGGAACACTGAAGCTTTCTTT.

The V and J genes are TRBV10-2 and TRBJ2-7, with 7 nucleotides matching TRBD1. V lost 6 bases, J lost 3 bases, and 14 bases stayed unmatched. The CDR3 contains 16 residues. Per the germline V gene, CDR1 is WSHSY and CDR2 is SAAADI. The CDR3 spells CASRASGTASLYEQYF. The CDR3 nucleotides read TGCGCCAGCAGGGCCTCAGGGACAGCCAGCCTCTACGAGCAGTACTTC.

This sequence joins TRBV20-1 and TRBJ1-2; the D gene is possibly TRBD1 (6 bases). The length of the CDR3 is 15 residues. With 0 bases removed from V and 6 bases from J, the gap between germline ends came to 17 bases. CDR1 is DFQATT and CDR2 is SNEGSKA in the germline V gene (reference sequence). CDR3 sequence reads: CSARDSRNRVDGYTF. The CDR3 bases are TGCAGTGCTAGAGATTCAAGGAACAGGGTGGATGGCTACACCTTC.

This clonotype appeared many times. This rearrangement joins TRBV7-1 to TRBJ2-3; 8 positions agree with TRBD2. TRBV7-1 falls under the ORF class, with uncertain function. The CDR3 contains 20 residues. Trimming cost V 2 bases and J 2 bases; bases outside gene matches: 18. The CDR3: CASSSPKELAGILLTDTQYF. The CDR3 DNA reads TGTGCCAGCAGCTCACCAAAGGAGCTAGCGGGCATACTCCTCACAGATACGCAGTATTTT.

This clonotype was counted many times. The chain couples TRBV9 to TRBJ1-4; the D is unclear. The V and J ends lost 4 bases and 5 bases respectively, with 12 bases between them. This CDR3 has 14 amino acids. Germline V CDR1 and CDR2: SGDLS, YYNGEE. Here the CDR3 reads CASSPTDGNEKLFF. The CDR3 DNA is TGTGCCAGCAGCCCCACGGACGGAAATGAAAAACTGTTTTTT.

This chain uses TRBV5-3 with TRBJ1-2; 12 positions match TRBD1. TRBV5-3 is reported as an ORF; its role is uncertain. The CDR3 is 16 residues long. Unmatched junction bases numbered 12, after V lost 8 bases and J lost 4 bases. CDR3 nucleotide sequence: TGTGCCAGCAGTTTTCCCGGGACAGGGGGCCTCTATGGCTACACCTTC. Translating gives CASSFPGTGGLYGYTF.

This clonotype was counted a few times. The CDR3 is CASTKQVPSYEQYF. CDR3 in DNA: TGTGCCAGCACCAAACAGGTTCCCTCCTACGAGCAGTACTTC. V gene TRBV12-3 or TRBV12-4 combines with J gene TRBJ2-7, with TRBD1 as a possible D gene (5 bases). The CDR3 is made up of 14 amino acids. V was clipped by 7 bases and J by 0 bases, with 13 bases between them.

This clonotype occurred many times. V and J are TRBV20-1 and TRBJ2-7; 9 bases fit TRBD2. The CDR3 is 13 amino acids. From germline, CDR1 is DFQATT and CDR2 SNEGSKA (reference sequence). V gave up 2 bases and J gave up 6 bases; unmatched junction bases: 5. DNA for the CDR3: TGCAGTGCTAGATATCTAGCGGGGAGCGAGCAGTACTTC. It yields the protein CSARYLAGSEQYF.

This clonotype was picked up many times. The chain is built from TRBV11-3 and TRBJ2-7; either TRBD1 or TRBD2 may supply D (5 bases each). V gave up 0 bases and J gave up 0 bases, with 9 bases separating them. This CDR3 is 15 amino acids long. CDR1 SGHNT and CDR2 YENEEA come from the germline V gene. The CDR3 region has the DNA TGTGCCAGCAGCTTAGACTTCGGGACCTCCTACGAGCAGTACTTC. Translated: CASSLDFGTSYEQYF.

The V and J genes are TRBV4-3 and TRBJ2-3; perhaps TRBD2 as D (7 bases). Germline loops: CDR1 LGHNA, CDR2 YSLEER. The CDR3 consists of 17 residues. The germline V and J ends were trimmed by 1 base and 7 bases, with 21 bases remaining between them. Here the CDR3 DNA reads TGCGCCAGCAGCCAAGGGGGGGCGGGGGCGCCTAGAAATACGCAGTATTTT. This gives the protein CASSQGGAGAPRNTQYF.

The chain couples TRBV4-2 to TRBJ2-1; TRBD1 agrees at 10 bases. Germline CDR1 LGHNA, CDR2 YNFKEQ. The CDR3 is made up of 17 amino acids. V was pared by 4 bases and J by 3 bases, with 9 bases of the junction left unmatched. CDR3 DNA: TGTGCCAGCAGCCCCCGGACAGGGGGAATTGGCTACAATGAGCAGTTCTTC. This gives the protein CASSPRTGGIGYNEQFF.

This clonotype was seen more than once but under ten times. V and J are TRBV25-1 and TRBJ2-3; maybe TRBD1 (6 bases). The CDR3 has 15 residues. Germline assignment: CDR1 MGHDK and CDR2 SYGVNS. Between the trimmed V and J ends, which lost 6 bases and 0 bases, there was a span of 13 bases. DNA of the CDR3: TGTGCCAGCAGCCCGTCAGGGGCCAGCACAGATACGCAGTATTTT. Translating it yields CASSPSGASTDTQYF.

This chain's CDR3 is CSARQGRDTEAFF. The CDR3, as DNA: TGCAGCGCACGACAGGGGAGGGATACTGAAGCTTTCTTT. V and J are TRBV29-1 and TRBJ1-1; TRBD1 agrees at 8 bases. V shed 7 bases and J 5 bases; nucleotides not matched to a gene: 9. Germline V gene data show CDR1 as SQVTM and CDR2 as ANQGSEA. CDR3 size: 13 residues.

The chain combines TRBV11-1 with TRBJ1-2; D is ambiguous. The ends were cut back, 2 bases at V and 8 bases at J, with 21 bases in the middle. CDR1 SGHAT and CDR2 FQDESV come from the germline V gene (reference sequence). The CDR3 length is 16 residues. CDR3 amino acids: CASSLSEAAQVEGYTF. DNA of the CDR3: TGTGCCAGCAGCTTATCTGAGGCCGCCCAGGTAGAAGGCTACACCTTC.

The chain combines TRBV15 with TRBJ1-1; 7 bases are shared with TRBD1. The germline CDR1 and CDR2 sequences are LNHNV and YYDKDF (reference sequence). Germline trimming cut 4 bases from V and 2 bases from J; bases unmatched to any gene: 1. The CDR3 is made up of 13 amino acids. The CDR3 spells CATSKGANTEAFF. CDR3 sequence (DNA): TGTGCCACCAGCAAGGGGGCCAACACTGAAGCTTTCTTT.

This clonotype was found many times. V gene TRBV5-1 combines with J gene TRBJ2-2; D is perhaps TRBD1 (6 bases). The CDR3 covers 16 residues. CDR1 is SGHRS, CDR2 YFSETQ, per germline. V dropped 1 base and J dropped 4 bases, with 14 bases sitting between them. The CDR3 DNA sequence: TGCGCCAGCAGCTTGTCACAGGGTGCATTCACCGGGGAGCTGTTTTTT. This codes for CASSLSQGAFTGELFF.

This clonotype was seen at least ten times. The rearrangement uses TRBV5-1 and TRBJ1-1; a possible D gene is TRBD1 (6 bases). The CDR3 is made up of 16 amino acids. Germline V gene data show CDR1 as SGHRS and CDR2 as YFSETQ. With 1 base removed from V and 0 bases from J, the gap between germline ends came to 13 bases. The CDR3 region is CASSLTGRLLNTEAFF. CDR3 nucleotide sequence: TGCGCCAGCAGCTTGACAGGGCGACTTCTGAACACTGAAGCTTTCTTT. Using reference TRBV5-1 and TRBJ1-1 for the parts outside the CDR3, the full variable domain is KAGVTQTPRYLIKTRGQQVTLSCSPISGHRSVSWYQQTPGQGLQFLFEYFSETQRNKGNFPGRFSGRQFSNSRSEMNVSTLELGDSALYLCASSLTGRLLNTEAFFGQGTRLTVV.